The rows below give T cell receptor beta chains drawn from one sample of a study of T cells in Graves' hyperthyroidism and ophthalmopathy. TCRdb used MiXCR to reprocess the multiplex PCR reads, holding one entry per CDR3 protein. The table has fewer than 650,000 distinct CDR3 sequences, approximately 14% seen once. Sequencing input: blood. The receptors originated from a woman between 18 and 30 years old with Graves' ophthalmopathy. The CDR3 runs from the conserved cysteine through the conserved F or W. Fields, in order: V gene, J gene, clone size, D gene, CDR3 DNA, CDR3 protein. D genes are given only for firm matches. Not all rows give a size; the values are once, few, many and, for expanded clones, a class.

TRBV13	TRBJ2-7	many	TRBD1	TGTGCCAGCAGCATTGGACAGGGGGTTAACTACGAGCAGTACTTC	CASSIGQGVNYEQYF
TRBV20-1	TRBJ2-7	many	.	TGCAGTCAAAGAGAGGGAGCGGAGCAGTACTTC	CSQREGAEQYF
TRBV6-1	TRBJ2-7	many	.	TGTGCCAGCAGTGAAACTACCGGGAGAAGATACGAGCAGTACTTC	CASSETTGRRYEQYF
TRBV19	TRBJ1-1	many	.	TGTGCCAGTAGTATATTCGCAGGTCTCAGGGGAAGCGAAGCTTTCTTT	CASSIFAGLRGSEAFF
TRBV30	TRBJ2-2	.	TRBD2	TGTGCCTGGACCAACGGGGCGGGAGGGCCGACCGGGGAGCTGTTTTTT	CAWTNGAGGPTGELFF
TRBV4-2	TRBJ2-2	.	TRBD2	TGTGCCAGCAGCATAGGACTAGCGGGAGAATACGGGGAGCTGTTTTTT	CASSIGLAGEYGELFF
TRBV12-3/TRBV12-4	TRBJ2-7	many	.	TGTGCCAGCAGCCTGATAGGCGACAGTGTGAAGCAGTACTTC	CASSLIGDSVKQYF
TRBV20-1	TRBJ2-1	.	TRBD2	TGCAGTGCCTCGGGGGGACTAGCGGGAGTTAATGAGCAGTTCTTC	CSASGGLAGVNEQFF
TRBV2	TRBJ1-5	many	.	TGTGCCAGCGGCGGGGAAAGAGATCAGCCCCAGCATTTT	CASGGERDQPQHF
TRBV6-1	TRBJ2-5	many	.	TGTGCCAGCAGTGAATCTGGAAACCTGGGAGAGACCCAGTACTTC	CASSESGNLGETQYF
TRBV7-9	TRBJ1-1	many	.	TGTGCCAGCAGCTTGGGTCTGGAAACGCTCACTGAAGCTTTCTTT	CASSLGLETLTEAFF
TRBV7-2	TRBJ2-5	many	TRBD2	TGTGCCAGCAGCTTAGGGGGACTAGCGGGAGCTGAGACCCAGTACTTC	CASSLGGLAGAETQYF
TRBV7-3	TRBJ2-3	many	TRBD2	TGTGCCAGCAGCCTCCGGGGCCGGGGGGGCACAGATACGCAGTATTTT	CASSLRGRGGTDTQYF
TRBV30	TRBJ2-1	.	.	TGTGCCTGGAGCCCCATCGGGGACTACAATGAGCAGTTCTTC	CAWSPIGDYNEQFF
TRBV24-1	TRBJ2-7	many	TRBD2	TGTGCCACCCCCCGTGTTGTTCGACTCGTGACGGGAGGACTGGTATACGAGCAGTACTTC	CATPRVVRLVTGGLVYEQYF
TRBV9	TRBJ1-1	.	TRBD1	TGTGCCAGCAGCGTTTCGGGACAGATGAACACTGAAGCTTTCTTT	CASSVSGQMNTEAFF
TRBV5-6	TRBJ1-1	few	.	TGTGCCAGCAGCTTGGGTTCAAGGGGCACTGAAGCTTTCTTT	CASSLGSRGTEAFF